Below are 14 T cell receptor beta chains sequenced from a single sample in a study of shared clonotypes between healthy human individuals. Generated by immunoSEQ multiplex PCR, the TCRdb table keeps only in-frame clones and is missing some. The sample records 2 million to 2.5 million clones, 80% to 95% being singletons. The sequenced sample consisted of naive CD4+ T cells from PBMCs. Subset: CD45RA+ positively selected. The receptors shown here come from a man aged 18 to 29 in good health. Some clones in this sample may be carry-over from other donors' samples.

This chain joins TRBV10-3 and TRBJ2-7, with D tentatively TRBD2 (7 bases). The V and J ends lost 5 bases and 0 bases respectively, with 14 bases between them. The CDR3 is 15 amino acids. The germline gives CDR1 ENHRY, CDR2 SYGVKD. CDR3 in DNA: TGTGCCATCAGTTGGGGGGGCAGGAGCTCCTACGAGCAGTACTTC. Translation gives CAISWGGRSSYEQYF.

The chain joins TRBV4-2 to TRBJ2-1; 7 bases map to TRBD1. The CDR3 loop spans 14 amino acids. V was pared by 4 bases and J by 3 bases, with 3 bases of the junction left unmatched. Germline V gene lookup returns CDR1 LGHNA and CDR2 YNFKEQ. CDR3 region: CASSPGQSYNEQFF. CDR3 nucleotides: TGTGCCAGCAGCCCGGGACAGAGCTACAATGAGCAGTTCTTC.

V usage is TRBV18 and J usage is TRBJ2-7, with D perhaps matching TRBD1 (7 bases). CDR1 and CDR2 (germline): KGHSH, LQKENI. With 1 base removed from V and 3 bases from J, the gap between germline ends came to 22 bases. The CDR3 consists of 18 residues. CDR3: CASSPRLGGSGGLYEQYF. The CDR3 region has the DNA TGTGCCAGCTCACCACGCCTGGGTGGATCAGGGGGACTCTACGAGCAGTACTTC.

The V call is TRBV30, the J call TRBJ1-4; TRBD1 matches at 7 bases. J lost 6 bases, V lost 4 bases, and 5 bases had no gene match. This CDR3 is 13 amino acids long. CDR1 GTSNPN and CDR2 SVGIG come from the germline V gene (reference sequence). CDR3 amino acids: CAWTTGMYEKLFF. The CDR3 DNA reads TGTGCCTGGACGACAGGGATGTATGAAAAACTGTTTTTT.

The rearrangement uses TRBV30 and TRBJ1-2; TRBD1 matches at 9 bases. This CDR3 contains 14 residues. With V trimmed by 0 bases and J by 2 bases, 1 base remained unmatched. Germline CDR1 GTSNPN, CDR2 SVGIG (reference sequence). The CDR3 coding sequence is TGTGCCTGGAGTGTTGGGACAGGGAACTATGGCTACACCTTC. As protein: CAWSVGTGNYGYTF.

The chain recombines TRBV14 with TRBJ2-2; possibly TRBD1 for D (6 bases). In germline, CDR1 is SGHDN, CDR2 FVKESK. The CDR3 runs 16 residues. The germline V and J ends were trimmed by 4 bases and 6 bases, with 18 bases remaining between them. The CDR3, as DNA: TGTGCCAGCAGCCCATCCGGCACAGGGAGTGCCGGGGAGCTGTTTTTT. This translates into CASSPSGTGSAGELFF.

CDR3: CASSGNRGADTEAFF. The CDR3 nucleotides read TGTGCCAGCAGCGGAAACAGGGGTGCGGACACTGAAGCTTTCTTT. The rearrangement links TRBV9 to TRBJ1-1; TRBD1 matches 7 bases. Trimming cost V 3 bases and J 3 bases; bases outside gene matches: 8. CDR3 length equals 15 residues. Germline-derived CDR1 and CDR2 are SGDLS and YYNGEE. The full variable domain, completed using reference TRBV9 and TRBJ1-1, is DSGVTQTPKHLITATGQRVTLRCSPRSGDLSVYWYQQSLDQGLQFLIQYYNGEERAKGNILERFSAQQFPDLHSELNLSSLELGDSALYFCASSGNRGADTEAFFGQGTRLTVV.

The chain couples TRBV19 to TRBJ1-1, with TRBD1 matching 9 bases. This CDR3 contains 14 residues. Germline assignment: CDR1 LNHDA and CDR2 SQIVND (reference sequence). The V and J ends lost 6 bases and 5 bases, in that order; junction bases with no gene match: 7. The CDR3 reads CASSPNRGRTEAFF. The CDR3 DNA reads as TGTGCCAGTAGCCCCAACAGGGGGCGGACTGAAGCTTTCTTT.

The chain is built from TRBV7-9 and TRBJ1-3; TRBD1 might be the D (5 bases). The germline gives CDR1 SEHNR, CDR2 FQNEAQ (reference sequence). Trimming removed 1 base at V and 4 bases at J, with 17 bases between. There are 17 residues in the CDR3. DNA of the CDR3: TGTGCCAGCAGCTTAGGATATCAGGGCCCTAAGGGAAACACCATATATTTT. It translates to CASSLGYQGPKGNTIYF.

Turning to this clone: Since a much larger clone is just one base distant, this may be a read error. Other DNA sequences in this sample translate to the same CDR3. The CDR3 nucleotides are TGCGCCAGCAGCTTGGTTAGCAATCAGCCCCAGCATTTT. It encodes CASSLVSNQPQHF. This rearrangement joins TRBV5-1 to TRBJ1-5, with D unclear. Looked up from germline, CDR1 is SGHRS and CDR2 is YFSETQ. V shed 0 bases and J shed 0 bases, with 1 base lying between them. The CDR3 has 13 amino acids. Looking up the rest from reference TRBV5-1 and TRBJ1-5 gives the full variable domain: KAGVTQTPRYLIKTRGQQVTLSCSPISGHRSVSWYQQTPGQGLQFLFEYFSETQRNKGNFPGRFSGRQFSNSRSEMNVSTLELGDSALYLCASSLVSNQPQHFGDGTRLSIL.

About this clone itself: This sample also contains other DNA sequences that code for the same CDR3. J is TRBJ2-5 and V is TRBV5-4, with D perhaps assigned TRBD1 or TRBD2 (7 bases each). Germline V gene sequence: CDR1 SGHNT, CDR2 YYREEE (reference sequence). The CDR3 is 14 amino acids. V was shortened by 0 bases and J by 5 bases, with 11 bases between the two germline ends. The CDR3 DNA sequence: TGTGCCAGCAGCTTGGGACAGGGAGGGGAGACCCAGTACTTC. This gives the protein CASSLGQGGETQYF.

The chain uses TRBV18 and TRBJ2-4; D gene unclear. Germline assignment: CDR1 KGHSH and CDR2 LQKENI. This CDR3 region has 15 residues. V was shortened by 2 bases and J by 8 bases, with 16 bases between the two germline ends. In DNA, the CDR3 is TGTGCCAGCTCACCATACGACATGCCTGGGTACATTCAGTACTTC. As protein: CASSPYDMPGYIQYF.

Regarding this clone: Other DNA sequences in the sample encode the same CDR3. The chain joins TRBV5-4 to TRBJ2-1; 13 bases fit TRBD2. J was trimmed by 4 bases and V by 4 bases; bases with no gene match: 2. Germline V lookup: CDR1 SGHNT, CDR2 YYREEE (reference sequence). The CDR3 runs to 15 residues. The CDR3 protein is CASSPGLAGYNEQFF. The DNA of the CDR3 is TGTGCCAGCAGCCCGGGACTAGCGGGATACAATGAGCAGTTCTTC.

CDR3 sequence: CASSKAGRGYEQYF. CDR3 bases: TGTGCCAGCAGCAAAGCCGGCAGGGGCTACGAGCAGTACTTC. The chain carries TRBV21-1 and TRBJ2-7; TRBD1, the table's D call, was not compared with the DNA. TRBV21-1 is a recognized pseudogene. CDR3 length: 14 amino acids.